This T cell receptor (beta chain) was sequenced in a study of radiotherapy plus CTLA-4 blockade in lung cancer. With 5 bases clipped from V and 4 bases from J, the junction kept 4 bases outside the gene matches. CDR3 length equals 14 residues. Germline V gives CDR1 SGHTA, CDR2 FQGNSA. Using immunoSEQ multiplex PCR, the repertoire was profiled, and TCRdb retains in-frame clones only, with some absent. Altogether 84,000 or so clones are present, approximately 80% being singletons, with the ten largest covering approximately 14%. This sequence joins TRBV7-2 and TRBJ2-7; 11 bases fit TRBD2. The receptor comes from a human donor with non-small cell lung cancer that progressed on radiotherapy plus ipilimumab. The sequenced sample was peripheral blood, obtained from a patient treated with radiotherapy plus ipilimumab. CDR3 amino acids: CASSLLAGEYEQYF. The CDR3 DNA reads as TGTGCCAGCAGCCTACTAGCGGGGGAATACGAGCAGTACTTC.